The clone carrying this TCR beta chain has a count of ten or more. Its antigen is still unknown. The sample originates from a study of early T cells in non-severe SARS-CoV-2 infection. Germline V gene data show CDR1 as DFQATT and CDR2 as SNEGSKA (reference sequence). This CDR3 region has 14 residues. Broader study findings: Private and CD4 specificities were missed by VDJdb matching, which favored anti-spike CD8 responses.

Researchers attached unique molecular identifiers to individual cDNA molecules. TCRdb reprocessed the 5' RACE reads with MiXCR, giving one entry per CDR3 protein. Among around 60,000 distinct CDR3 sequences, 9.5% to 15% were seen once, and the ten largest hold 4% to 5%. The chain carries TRBV20-1 and TRBJ2-1; TRBD2 matches at 15 bases. Sequencing was performed on whole blood. This sequence originates from an adult who was a healthcare worker with PCR-confirmed SARS-CoV-2 infection or an uninfected control (not recorded which). The CDR3 DNA is TGCAGCGGAGTGGGACTAGCGGGAGGATATGAGCAGTTCTTC. Protein product: CSGVGLAGGYEQFF.